One and the same sample provided the 3 T cell receptor beta chains below, sequenced in a study of blood T cell repertoires in COVID-19. Generated by immunoSEQ multiplex PCR, the TCRdb table keeps only in-frame clones and is missing some. The sample holds about 190,000 clones, over 70% seen once. Sample: peripheral blood. The receptors derive from a man between 50 and 59 years old with active or convalescent COVID-19.

Only one count was recorded for this clone. The rearrangement uses TRBV3-1 (or the pseudogene TRBV3-2) and TRBJ1-3, with D uncertain. The length of the CDR3 is 15 residues. Trimming left V 0 bases short and J 0 bases short, with 6 bases between. Germline V CDR1 and CDR2: LGHDT, YNNKEL (reference sequence). CDR3 in DNA: TGTGCCAGCAGCCAAGACTTCGTCTCTGGAAACACCATATATTTT. It yields the protein CASSQDFVSGNTIYF.

The gene calls are TRBV29-1 and TRBJ2-1, with TRBD2 identical over 7 bases. There are 14 residues in the CDR3. Germline loops: CDR1 SQVTM, CDR2 ANQGSEA. J lost 2 bases, V lost 3 bases, and 4 bases had no gene match. CDR3 in amino acids: CSVDQRGPYNEQFF. The CDR3 DNA follows: TGCAGCGTTGATCAGCGGGGCCCCTACAATGAGCAGTTCTTC.

The rearrangement links TRBV30 to TRBJ1-3; 9 bases map to TRBD1. With V trimmed by 3 bases and J by 4 bases, 13 bases remained unmatched. CDR1 and CDR2 from the germline V gene are GTSNPN and SVGIG (reference sequence). There are 17 residues in the CDR3. CDR3 residues: CAWSVSSGTGFGNTIYF. CDR3 DNA sequence: TGTGCCTGGAGCGTATCATCCGGGACAGGGTTCGGAAACACCATATATTTT.